One sample yielded the 14 T cell receptor beta chains listed below, sequenced in a study of blood T cell repertoires in COVID-19. Here immunoSEQ multiplex PCR was the method, and the copy in TCRdb shows in-frame clones only, minus some. The sample includes approximately 170,000 clones, less than 85% seen only once; the top ten take under 4%. The specimen was PBMCs or T cells enriched from blood (not recorded which). These receptors all stem from a woman aged 25 to 39 who had recovered from COVID-19.

The rearrangement joins TRBV11-2 to TRBJ2-1, with 9 bases that match TRBD1. The CDR3 has 17 amino acids. With V trimmed by 7 bases and J by 5 bases, 15 bases remained unmatched. Germline V gene lookup returns CDR1 SGHAT and CDR2 FQNNGV. CDR3 in DNA: TGTGCCAGCACCGAACTAACAGGGGGCATCGGGGACAATGAGCAGTTCTTC. Protein: CASTELTGGIGDNEQFF.

This chain links TRBV7-9 with TRBJ1-1; tentative D call: TRBD1 (5 bases). Trimming shortened V by 5 bases and J by 7 bases, and 8 bases separated the two germline ends. Germline-derived CDR1 and CDR2 are SEHNR and FQNEAQ (reference sequence). The CDR3 spans 11 residues. The CDR3 protein is CASSHRNEAFF. The CDR3 DNA follows: TGTGCCAGCAGCCACAGGAATGAAGCTTTCTTT. The variable domain in full, completed from reference TRBV7-9 and TRBJ1-1, reads DTGVSQNPRHKITKRGQNVTFRCDPISEHNRLYWYRQTLGQGPEFLTYFQNEAQLEKSRLLSDRFSAERPKGSFSTLEIQRTEQGDSAMYLCASSHRNEAFFGQGTRLTVV.

V usage is TRBV28 and J usage is TRBJ2-5; 8 nucleotides align to TRBD1. The DNA end is more similar to TRBJ2-7, so the J call may be wrong. CDR1 is MDHEN, CDR2 SYDVKM, per germline. The CDR3 runs 13 residues. The CDR3, as DNA: TGTGCCAGCAGGTACGGGACAGGTAGCGAGCAGTACTTC. Translation: CASRYGTGSEQYF.

The CDR3 nucleotides are TGTGCCACCAGCAGAGGGGGGGCTAGCGGGAGTTTGGGGTACTTC. It yields the protein CATSRGGASGSLGYF. This sequence joins TRBV15 and TRBJ2-4, with 10 positions matching TRBD2. With 1 base clipped from V and 15 bases from J, the junction kept 12 bases outside the gene matches. Germline loops: CDR1 LNHNV, CDR2 YYDKDF (reference sequence). The CDR3 length is 15 residues.

The V call is TRBV6-5, the J call TRBJ2-3, with 10 bases identical to TRBD2. V was pared by 6 bases and J by 6 bases, with 9 bases of the junction left unmatched. The CDR3 contains 15 residues. Germline V lookup: CDR1 MNHEY, CDR2 SVGAGI. The DNA for the CDR3 is TGTGCCAGCAGATCCGATCTAGCGGGAGAGGATACGCAGTATTTT. Its protein is CASRSDLAGEDTQYF.

CDR3 bases: TGTGCCAGCAGCTTAGCAGCGGAGTTAGGCCAAGAGACCCAGTACTTC. It is translated as CASSLAAELGQETQYF. The genes are TRBV7-2 and TRBJ2-5, with a tentative D call TRBD2 (5 bases). Looked up from germline, CDR1 is SGHTA and CDR2 is FQGNSA. Trimming cost V 0 bases and J 1 base, with 12 bases left between them. This CDR3 has 16 residues.

V is TRBV5-1 and J is TRBJ2-2, with 9 bases matching TRBD2. The CDR3 spans 15 residues. V shed 0 bases and J 6 bases; nucleotides not matched to a gene: 3. Germline assignment: CDR1 SGHRS and CDR2 YFSETQ. The CDR3 bases are TGCGCCAGCAGCTTGGTGACTAGCGGTGCCGGGGAGCTGTTTTTT. Translation: CASSLVTSGAGELFF.

The V and J genes are TRBV28 and TRBJ2-3, with D possibly TRBD2 on 6 matching bases. From germline, CDR1 is MDHEN and CDR2 SYDVKM. CDR3 length: 13 amino acids. V lost 4 bases, J lost 11 bases, and 16 bases lay in between. The CDR3, as DNA: TGTGCCAGCAGTTCCTGGAGGGCCAGTGGGCAGTATTTT. Its translation: CASSSWRASGQYF.

J is TRBJ2-1 and V is TRBV11-1; 9 positions agree with TRBD1. Trimming removed 5 bases from V and 0 bases from J; junction bases left unmatched: 2. This CDR3 comprises 15 residues. From germline, CDR1 is SGHAT and CDR2 FQDESV (reference sequence). CDR3 nucleotide sequence: TGTGCCAGCAGCCTGGACAGGGGCTCCTACAATGAGCAGTTCTTC. Protein sequence: CASSLDRGSYNEQFF.

The rearrangement uses TRBV5-6 and TRBJ2-5, with D possibly TRBD2 on 6 matching bases. The germline V gene encodes CDR1 SGHDT and CDR2 YYEEEE. The CDR3 is 15 amino acids. V dropped 4 bases and J dropped 5 bases, with 18 bases sitting between them. CDR3 sequence (DNA): TGTGCCAGCAGCCCTGCGTCGGGGAGGCGGGAGACCCAGTACTTC. It translates to CASSPASGRRETQYF.

This clone occurred a few times. J is TRBJ2-1 and V is TRBV7-3; the D gene is possibly TRBD2 (5 bases). This CDR3 is built from 15 residues. The germline V gene has CDR1 SGHTA and CDR2 FQGTGA. Deletions cut 5 bases from V and 11 bases from J, with 22 bases between. Here the CDR3 DNA reads TGTGCCAGCAGCCTCGCTGATTACCGGGAAGAAAAGCAGTTCTTC. Amino acid sequence: CASSLADYREEKQFF.

This rearrangement joins TRBV28 to TRBJ2-2, with TRBD2 identical over 9 bases. Germline CDR1 MDHEN, CDR2 SYDVKM. The CDR3 loop spans 13 amino acids. The ends lost 6 bases at V and 7 bases at J; junction bases unmatched: 3. The CDR3 DNA reads as TGTGCCAGCAGGAGACTAGCGGTCGGGGAGCTGTTTTTT. Its translation: CASRRLAVGELFF.

The chain combines TRBV15 with TRBJ1-1; D not resolved. V was shortened by 3 bases and J by 1 base, with 15 bases between the two germline ends. Germline lookup yields CDR1 LNHNV and CDR2 YYDKDF (reference sequence). CDR3 size: 16 residues. The CDR3 DNA reads as TGTGCCACCAGCAGTTTATCAACACAGCCGAACACTGAAGCTTTCTTT. Encoded protein: CATSSLSTQPNTEAFF.

The chain has TRBV7-6 and TRBJ2-3; perhaps TRBD2 as D (6 bases). V was pared by 5 bases and J by 2 bases, with 11 bases between. Germline values: CDR1 SGHVS, CDR2 FNYEAQ. There are 14 residues in the CDR3. CDR3 in DNA: TGTGCCAGCAGCCGCGGGGCCTCCACAGATACGCAGTATTTT. Its protein product is CASSRGASTDTQYF.